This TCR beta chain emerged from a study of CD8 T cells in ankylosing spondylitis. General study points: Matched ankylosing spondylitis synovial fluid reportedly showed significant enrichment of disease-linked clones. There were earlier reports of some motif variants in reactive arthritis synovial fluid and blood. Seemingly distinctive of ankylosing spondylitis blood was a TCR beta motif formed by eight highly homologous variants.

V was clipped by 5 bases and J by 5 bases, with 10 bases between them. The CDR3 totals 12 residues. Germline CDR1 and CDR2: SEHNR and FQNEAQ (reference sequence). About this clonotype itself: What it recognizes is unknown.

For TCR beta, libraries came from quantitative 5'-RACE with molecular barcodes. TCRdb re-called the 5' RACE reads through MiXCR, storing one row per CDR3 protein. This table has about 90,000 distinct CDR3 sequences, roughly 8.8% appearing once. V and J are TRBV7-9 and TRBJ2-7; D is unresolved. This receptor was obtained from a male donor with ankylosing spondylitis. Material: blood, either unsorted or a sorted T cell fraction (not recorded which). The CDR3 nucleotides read TGTGCCAGCAGCCCTCCCAGTGACGAGCAGTACGTC. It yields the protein CASSPPSDEQYV.